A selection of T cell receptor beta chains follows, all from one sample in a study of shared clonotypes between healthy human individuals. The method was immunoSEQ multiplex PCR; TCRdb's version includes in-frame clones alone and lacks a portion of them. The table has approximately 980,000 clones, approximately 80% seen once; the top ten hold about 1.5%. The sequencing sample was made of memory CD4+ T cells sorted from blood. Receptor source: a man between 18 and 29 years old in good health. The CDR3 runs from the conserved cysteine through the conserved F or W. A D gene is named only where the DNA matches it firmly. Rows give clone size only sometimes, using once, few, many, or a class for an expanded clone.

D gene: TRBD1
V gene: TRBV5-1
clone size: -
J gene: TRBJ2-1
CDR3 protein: CASIPGQGSNNEQFF
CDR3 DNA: TGCGCCAGTATACCGGGACAGGGATCTAACAATGAGCAGTTCTTC

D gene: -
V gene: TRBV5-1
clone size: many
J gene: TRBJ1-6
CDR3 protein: CASSLEPQGKTRPLHF
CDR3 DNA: TGCGCCAGCAGCTTGGAACCCCAGGGTAAAACTCGGCCCCTCCACTTT

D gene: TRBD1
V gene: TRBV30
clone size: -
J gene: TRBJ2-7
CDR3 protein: CAWARRGQMYEQYF
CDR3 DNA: TGTGCCTGGGCCCGCAGGGGGCAAATGTACGAGCAGTACTTC

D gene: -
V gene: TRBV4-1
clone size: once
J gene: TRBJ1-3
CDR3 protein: CASSPKAWEPSGNTIYF
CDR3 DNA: TGCGCCAGCAGCCCCAAGGCTTGGGAACCTTCTGGAAACACCATATATTTT

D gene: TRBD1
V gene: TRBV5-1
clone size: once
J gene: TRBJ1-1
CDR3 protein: CASSLGAGGRSEAFF
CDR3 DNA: TGCGCCAGCAGCTTGGGCGCAGGGGGGCGAAGTGAAGCTTTCTTT

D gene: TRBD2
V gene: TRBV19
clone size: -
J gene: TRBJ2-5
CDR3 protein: CASSPGLAAQETQYF
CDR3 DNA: TGTGCCAGTAGTCCAGGACTAGCAGCTCAAGAGACCCAGTACTTC

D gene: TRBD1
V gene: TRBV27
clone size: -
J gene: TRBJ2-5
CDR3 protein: CASSVDDRVRETQYF
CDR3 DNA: TGTGCCAGCAGTGTGGATGACAGGGTCAGGGAGACCCAGTACTTC

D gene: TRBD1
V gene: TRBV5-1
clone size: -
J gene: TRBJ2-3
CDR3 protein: CASSFGQDSDTQYF
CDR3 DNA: TGCGCCAGCAGTTTTGGACAGGATTCAGATACGCAGTATTTT

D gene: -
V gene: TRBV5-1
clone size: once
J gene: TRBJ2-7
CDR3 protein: CASSFLGIYEQYF
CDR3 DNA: TGCGCCAGCAGCTTCTTAGGCATCTACGAGCAGTACTTC

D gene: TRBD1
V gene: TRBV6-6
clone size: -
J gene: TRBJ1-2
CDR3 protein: CASMRDRDYTF
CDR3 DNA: TGTGCCAGCATGCGGGACAGGGACTACACCTTC

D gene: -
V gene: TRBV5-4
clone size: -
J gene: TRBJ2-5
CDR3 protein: CASSLGRGVQETQYF
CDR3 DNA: TGTGCCAGCAGCTTGGGGAGGGGGGTCCAAGAGACCCAGTACTTC

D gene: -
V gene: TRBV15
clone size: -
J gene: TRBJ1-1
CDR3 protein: CATSRDQGTPNTEAFF
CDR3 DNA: TGTGCCACCAGCAGGGATCAGGGAACCCCAAACACTGAAGCTTTCTTT

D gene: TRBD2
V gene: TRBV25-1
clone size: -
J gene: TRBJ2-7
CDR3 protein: CASSESGLAGSYEQYF
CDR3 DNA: TGTGCCAGCAGTGAATCGGGACTAGCGGGGTCCTACGAGCAGTACTTC

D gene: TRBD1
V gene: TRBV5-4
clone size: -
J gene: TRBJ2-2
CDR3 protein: CASSSTGATGELFF
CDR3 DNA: TGTGCCAGCAGCTCGACAGGGGCCACCGGGGAGCTGTTTTTT

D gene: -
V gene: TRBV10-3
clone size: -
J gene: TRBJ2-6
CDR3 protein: CAISESTKTGANVLTF
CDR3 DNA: TGTGCCATCAGTGAGTCGACTAAGACTGGGGCCAACGTCCTGACTTTC

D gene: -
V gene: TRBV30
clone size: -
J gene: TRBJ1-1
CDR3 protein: CAWTRVAGNTEAFF
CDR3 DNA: TGTGCCTGGACCCGGGTGGCCGGGAACACTGAAGCTTTCTTT

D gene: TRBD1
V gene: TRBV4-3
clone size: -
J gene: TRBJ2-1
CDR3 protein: CASRSGTGSHNEQFF
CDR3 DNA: TGCGCCAGCAGGTCTGGGACAGGGTCCCACAATGAGCAGTTCTTC

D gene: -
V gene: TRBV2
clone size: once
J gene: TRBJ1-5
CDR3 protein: CASSEVGQGKLNQPQHF
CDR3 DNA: TGTGCCAGCAGTGAAGTAGGCCAGGGTAAGCTAAATCAGCCCCAGCATTTT

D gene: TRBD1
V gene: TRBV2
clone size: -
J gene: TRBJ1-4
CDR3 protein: CASSAPGQGGEKLFF
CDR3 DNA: TGTGCCAGCAGCGCTCCCGGACAGGGGGGTGAAAAACTGTTTTTT

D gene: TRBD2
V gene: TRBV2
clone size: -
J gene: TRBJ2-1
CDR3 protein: CASSDRLAGPLTEQFF
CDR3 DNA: TGTGCCAGCAGTGATAGACTAGCGGGGCCACTGACGGAGCAGTTCTTC

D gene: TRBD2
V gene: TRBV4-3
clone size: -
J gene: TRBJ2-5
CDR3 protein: CASSRDLPGGSYQETQYF
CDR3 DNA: TGCGCCAGCAGCCGAGACCTGCCGGGAGGCTCTTACCAAGAGACCCAGTACTTC

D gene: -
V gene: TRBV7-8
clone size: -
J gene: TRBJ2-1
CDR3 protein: CASSLEGSWAEQFF
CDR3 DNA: TGTGCCAGCAGCTTAGAGGGGTCCTGGGCGGAGCAGTTCTTC